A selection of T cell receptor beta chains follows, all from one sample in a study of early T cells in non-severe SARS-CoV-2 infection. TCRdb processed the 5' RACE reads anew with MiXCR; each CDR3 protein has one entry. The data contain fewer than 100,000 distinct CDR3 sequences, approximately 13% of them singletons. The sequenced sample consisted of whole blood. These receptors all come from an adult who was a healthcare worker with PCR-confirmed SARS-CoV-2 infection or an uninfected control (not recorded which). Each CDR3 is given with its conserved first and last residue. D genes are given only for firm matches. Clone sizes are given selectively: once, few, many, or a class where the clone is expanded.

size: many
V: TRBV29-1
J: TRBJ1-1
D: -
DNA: TGCAGCGGGGGGAACACTGAAGCTTTCTTT
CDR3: CSGGNTEAFF

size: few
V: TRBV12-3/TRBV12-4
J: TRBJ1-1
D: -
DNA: TGTGCCAGCAGCCCAGAAAACAGGGTCACTGAAGCTTTCTTT
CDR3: CASSPENRVTEAFF

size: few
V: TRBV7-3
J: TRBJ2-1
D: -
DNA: TGTGCCAGCAGCTCCGAACCGAGCTCCTACAATGAGCAGTTCTTC
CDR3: CASSSEPSSYNEQFF

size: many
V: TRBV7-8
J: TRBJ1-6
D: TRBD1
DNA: TGTGCCAGCAGCTTAGGGGACAGGGTGCCCGATTCCCTCCACTTT
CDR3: CASSLGDRVPDSLHF

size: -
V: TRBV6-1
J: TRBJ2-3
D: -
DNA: TGTGCCAGCAGCCCGAAGATGGTGACAGATACGCAGTATTTT
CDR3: CASSPKMVTDTQYF

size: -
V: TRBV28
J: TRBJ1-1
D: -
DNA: TGTGCCAGCCAGGGAAACACTGAAGCTTTCTTT
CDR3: CASQGNTEAFF

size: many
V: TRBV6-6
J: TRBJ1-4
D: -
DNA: TGTGCCAGCAAGCAACTTGGGGAAAAACTGTTTTTT
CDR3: CASKQLGEKLFF

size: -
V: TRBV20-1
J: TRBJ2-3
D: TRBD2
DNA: TGCAGTGCTAGGGCCCCGCCTAGCGGGGGCACAGATACGCAGTATTTT
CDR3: CSARAPPSGGTDTQYF

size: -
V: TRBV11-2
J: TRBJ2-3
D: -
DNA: TGTGCCAGCAGCTTTAGTCGGACCGTTAGCACAGATACGCAGTATTTT
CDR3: CASSFSRTVSTDTQYF

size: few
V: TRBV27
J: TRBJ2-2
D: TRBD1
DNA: TGTGCCAGCAGGAAGACAGGGCCCGGGGAGCTGTTTTTT
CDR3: CASRKTGPGELFF

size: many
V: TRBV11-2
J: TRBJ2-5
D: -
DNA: TGTGCCAGCAGCTTAGGGCGGGGTCAAGAGACCCAGTACTTC
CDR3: CASSLGRGQETQYF

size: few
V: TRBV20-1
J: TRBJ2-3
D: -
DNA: TGCAGTGCTAGACAGCGGGATACGCAGTATTTT
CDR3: CSARQRDTQYF

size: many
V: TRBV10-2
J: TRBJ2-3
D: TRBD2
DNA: TGCGCCAGCAGTTTTTCTCGGGCGGGGGGGTCTCAAGATACGCAGTATTTT
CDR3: CASSFSRAGGSQDTQYF

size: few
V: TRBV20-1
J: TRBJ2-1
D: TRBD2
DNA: TGCAGTGCTGCCGGGGGGGGGCCCAAAAATGAGCAGTTCTTC
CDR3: CSAAGGGPKNEQFF

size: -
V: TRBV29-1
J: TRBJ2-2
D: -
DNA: TGCAGCGTGTTGGGGGTGGGCGGGGAGCTGTTTTTT
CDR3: CSVLGVGGELFF

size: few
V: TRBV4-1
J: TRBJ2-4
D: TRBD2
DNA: TGCGCCAGCAGCCTTAGCGGGGAAAACATTCAGTACTTC
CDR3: CASSLSGENIQYF

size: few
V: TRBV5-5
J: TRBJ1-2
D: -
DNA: TGTGCCAGCAGTCTAGGACCGGGAGGGACCGCCTACACCTTC
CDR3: CASSLGPGGTAYTF

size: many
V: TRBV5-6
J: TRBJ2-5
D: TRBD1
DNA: TGTGCCAGCAGCCCGGCCGGGACAGGGGGCGGAGAGACCCAGTACTTC
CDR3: CASSPAGTGGGETQYF

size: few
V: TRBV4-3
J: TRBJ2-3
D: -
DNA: TGCGCCAGCAGCCAAGAGAGCCAGGGGAACACAGATACGCAGTATTTT
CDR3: CASSQESQGNTDTQYF

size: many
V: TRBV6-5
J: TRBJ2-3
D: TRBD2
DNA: TGTGCCAGCAGGGGCGGGGGGACCGGCACAGATACGCAGTATTTT
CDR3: CASRGGGTGTDTQYF

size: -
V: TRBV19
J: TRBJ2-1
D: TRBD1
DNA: TGTGCCAGTAGTTGGGGACAGGGGGCGAATGAGCAGTTCTTC
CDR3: CASSWGQGANEQFF

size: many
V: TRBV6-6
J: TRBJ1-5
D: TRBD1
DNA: TGTGCCAGCAGCTGGGACAGGGGAAATCAGCCCCAGCATTTT
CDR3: CASSWDRGNQPQHF

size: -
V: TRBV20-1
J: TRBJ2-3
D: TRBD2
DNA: TGCAGTGCCCCGACTAGCGGGGGAACAGATACGCAGTATTTT
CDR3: CSAPTSGGTDTQYF

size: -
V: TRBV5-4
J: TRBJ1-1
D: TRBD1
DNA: TGTGCCAGCAGTCGGACAGGGGGAAACACTGAAGCTTTCTTT
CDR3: CASSRTGGNTEAFF

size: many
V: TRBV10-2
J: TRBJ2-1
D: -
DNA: TGCGCCAGCAGTGATTCGAGGCTAGACAGTTACAATGAGCAGTTCTTC
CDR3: CASSDSRLDSYNEQFF

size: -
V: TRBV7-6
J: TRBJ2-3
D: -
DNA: TGTGCCAGCAGCTATCGACGGAGGACCACCTCTAGCACAGATACGCAGTATTTT
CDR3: CASSYRRRTTSSTDTQYF

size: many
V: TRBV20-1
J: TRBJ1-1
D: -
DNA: TGCAGTGCTAGACCGTCGGGTCCCACTGAAGCTTTCTTT
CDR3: CSARPSGPTEAFF

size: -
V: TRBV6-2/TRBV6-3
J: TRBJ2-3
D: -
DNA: TGTGCCAGCAGCCCGGGGGGCCACACAGATACGCAGTATTTT
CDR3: CASSPGGHTDTQYF

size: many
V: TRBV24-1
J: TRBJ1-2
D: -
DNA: TGTGCCACCAGAGGCCCCGACCACGGCTACACCTTC
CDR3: CATRGPDHGYTF

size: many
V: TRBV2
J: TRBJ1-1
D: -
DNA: TGTGCCAGTTGGAGGGGAACTAACACTGAAGCTTTCTTT
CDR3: CASWRGTNTEAFF

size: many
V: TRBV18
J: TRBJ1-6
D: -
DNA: TGTGCCAGCTCACCACCGGCAGGGAAGGATTCACCCCTCCACTTT
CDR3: CASSPPAGKDSPLHF